Following are 27 T cell receptor beta chains from one sample sequenced in a study of shared clonotypes between healthy human individuals. The assay was immunoSEQ multiplex PCR, and TCRdb's table has in-frame clones only and misses some. The repertoire holds around 100,000 clones, with less than 75% as singletons. The sequenced sample consisted of memory CD8+ T cells sorted from blood. Subset reported: CD45RO+ cells pooled with CCR7-negative TemRA cells. These receptors came from a woman aged 25 to 39 in good health.

For the CDR3, the DNA is TGCGCCAGCGGACGGACAGGGGAAGGGTATGTGGATAGCGGGAGGGCCGATAATGAGCAGTTCTTC. Translating gives CASGRTGEGYVDSGRADNEQFF. The V and J genes are TRBV5-1 and TRBJ2-1, with 11 bases identical to TRBD2. The V and J ends lost 7 bases and 7 bases, in that order; junction bases with no gene match: 31. The CDR3 loop spans 22 amino acids. Germline CDR1 reads SGHRS; CDR2 reads YFSETQ.

V gene TRBV29-1 combines with J gene TRBJ2-5; TRBD2 matches 8 bases. The J call is uncertain, as TRBJ2-7 better fits the DNA end. The germline CDR1 and CDR2 sequences are SQVTM and ANQGSEA. CDR3 length: 16 amino acids. CDR3 loop: CSVEDLGRAGSNEQYF. Written as DNA, the CDR3 is TGCAGCGTTGAAGATCTCGGGAGGGCCGGGTCTAACGAGCAGTACTTC.

The V call is TRBV18, the J call TRBJ2-5; TRBD1 agrees at 9 bases. The junction had 7 bases not matched to a gene; V was cut back by 6 bases and J by 5 bases. This CDR3 spans 14 amino acids. The germline gives CDR1 KGHSH, CDR2 LQKENI. The CDR3 bases are TGTGCCAGCTCGGCTAACAGGGGGCAGGAGACCCAGTACTTC. Translating it yields CASSANRGQETQYF.

This rearrangement joins TRBV12-1 to TRBJ2-6; the table names TRBD1, a call not compared with the DNA. TRBV12-1 is classified as a pseudogene. The CDR3 is 18 amino acids. CDR3: CASSCDHDRTKSGQRLTF. The CDR3 DNA follows: TGTGCCAGCAGCTGTGATCATGATAGGACAAAGTCGGGCCAACGTCTGACTTTC.

Details on this clone: A much more abundant neighbour one base away suggests this may be a read error. The V call is TRBV5-8, the J call TRBJ2-1, with 7 positions matching TRBD2. The J segment lost 0 bases and the V segment lost 4 bases, leaving 7 bases of the junction unmatched. Germline CDR1 is SGHTS and CDR2 is YDEGEE. The CDR3 is 16 amino acids. CDR3 nucleotides: TGTGCCAGCAGCCCCCGAGGCGGGAGCTCCTACAATGAGCAGTTCTTC. Protein product: CASSPRGGSSYNEQFF.

V and J are TRBV23-1 and TRBJ2-2, with no clear D. TRBV23-1 is identified as an open reading frame with a role that is uncertain. The CDR3 is made up of 18 amino acids. The V end was cut by 6 bases, the J end by 6 bases, with 26 bases between. The CDR3 here is CASSPALPYQSIPGELFF. CDR3 sequence (DNA): TGCGCCAGCAGCCCGGCGCTTCCGTATCAGTCGATCCCCGGGGAGCTGTTTTTT.

This clone has more than one count but fewer than ten. This chain links TRBV6-5 with TRBJ2-5; D unclear. Trimming took off 4 bases at V and 5 bases at J, with 11 bases between the two ends. The germline CDR1 and CDR2 sequences are MNHEY and SVGAGI. The CDR3 runs to 13 residues. The CDR3 protein is CASSSPSGETQYF. The CDR3 DNA follows: TGTGCCAGCAGTTCCCCCTCCGGTGAGACCCAGTACTTC.

This clone was recorded a few times. The V and J genes are TRBV6-1 and TRBJ2-1, with a weak D call TRBD1 (6 bases). V was trimmed by 7 bases and J by 5 bases, leaving 18 bases between them. Germline CDR1 reads MNHNS; CDR2 reads SASEGT. This CDR3 has 15 residues. CDR3 region: CASNLGRTENNEQFF. The CDR3 region has the DNA TGTGCCAGCAACTTGGGCCGGACAGAAAACAATGAGCAGTTCTTC.

The chain links TRBV21-1 to TRBJ1-5. TRBV21-1 represents a pseudogene. The CDR3 is made up of 14 amino acids. The CDR3 nucleotides read TGTGCCAGCAGCCCCCGTAGGGTCAATCAGCCCCAGCATTTT. This gives the protein CASSPRRVNQPQHF.

Here the CDR3 DNA reads TGTGCCATCAGGGGGAGACTAGCGGAGACCTACGAGCAGTACTTC. Translated: CAIRGRLAETYEQYF. The chain recombines TRBV10-3 with TRBJ2-7; 9 bases align to TRBD2. This CDR3 has 15 amino acids. Germline CDR1 reads ENHRY; CDR2 reads SYGVKD. J was trimmed by 2 bases and V by 6 bases; bases with no gene match: 8.

In DNA, the CDR3 is TGTGCCAGCACCCCTTGGGGGCAGCTTCAAGAGACCCAGTACTTC. It codes for CASTPWGQLQETQYF. The rearrangement uses TRBV28 and TRBJ2-5; TRBD1 might be the D (6 bases). Germline V gene data show CDR1 as MDHEN and CDR2 as SYDVKM. V shed 7 bases and J shed 2 bases, with 17 bases lying between them. The CDR3 runs to 15 residues.

This clone has just a few counts. This may be a read error, as it is one base from a much larger clone. The chain uses TRBV6-4 and TRBJ2-1; 11 positions agree with TRBD2. The CDR3 extends over 15 amino acids. The ends lost 2 bases at V and 3 bases at J; junction bases unmatched: 0. Germline CDR1 reads MRHNA; CDR2 reads SNTAGT. The CDR3: CASSDTSGSYNEQFF. CDR3 coding DNA: TGTGCCAGCAGTGACACTAGCGGGAGCTACAATGAGCAGTTCTTC.

V gene TRBV7-2 combines with J gene TRBJ2-7; tentatively, D is TRBD2 (5 bases). There are 16 residues in the CDR3. V lost 2 bases to trimming and J lost 3 bases, with 17 bases between them. In germline, CDR1 is SGHTA, CDR2 FQGNSA. The CDR3 is CASSLTSLKGGYEQYF. DNA of the CDR3: TGTGCCAGCAGCTTAACTTCGCTGAAAGGAGGCTACGAGCAGTACTTC.

The chain is built from TRBV4-1 and TRBJ1-4; possibly TRBD1 for D (6 bases). V gave up 0 bases and J gave up 7 bases, with 12 bases separating them. The germline CDR1 and CDR2 sequences are MGHRA and YSYEKL. This CDR3 is built from 15 residues. CDR3 sequence: CASSQERGGSEKLFF. CDR3 sequence (DNA): TGCGCCAGCAGCCAAGAAAGGGGGGGGAGTGAAAAACTGTTTTTT.

The chain couples TRBV10-3 to TRBJ2-1; 9 nucleotides align to TRBD2. Losses at the gene ends were 0 bases for V and 3 bases for J; bases not matched to a gene: 12. CDR3 length equals 19 residues. CDR1 and CDR2 (germline): ENHRY, SYGVKD. The CDR3 reads CAISESGSGSGRFYNEQFF. CDR3 in DNA: TGTGCCATCAGTGAGTCGGGTAGCGGGAGTGGGCGGTTCTACAATGAGCAGTTCTTC.

The rearrangement joins TRBV16 to TRBJ1-1; possibly TRBD1 for D (5 bases). From germline, CDR1 is KGHSY and CDR2 FQNENV. Trimming took 4 bases from V and 4 from J, leaving 13 bases between them. The CDR3 length is 14 residues. In DNA, the CDR3 is TGTGCCAGCAGCCCTCTCGTGGGGGGCACTGAAGCTTTCTTT. Translated, it gives CASSPLVGGTEAFF.

The chain uses TRBV7-8 and TRBJ2-7; 7 nucleotides agree with TRBD2. The CDR3 has 13 amino acids. Germline V gene data show CDR1 as SGHVS and CDR2 as FQNEAQ. V gave up 1 base and J gave up 4 bases; unmatched junction bases: 1. CDR3 nucleotides: TGTGCCAGCAGCTTAGAAGCGGGGTACGAGCAGTACTTC. It codes for CASSLEAGYEQYF.

The rearrangement joins TRBV5-1 to TRBJ2-6; no reliable D call. The V gene's germline CDR1 is SGHRS and CDR2 YFSETQ. Between the trimmed V and J ends, which lost 5 bases and 0 bases, there was a span of 15 bases. This CDR3 is 17 amino acids long. This CDR3 reads CASRRSLWLSGANVLTF. The CDR3 DNA reads as TGCGCCAGCAGGCGGTCCCTTTGGCTCTCTGGGGCCAACGTCCTGACTTTC.

This clone has just one count. The chain uses TRBV4-1 and TRBJ2-3; 14 bases line up with TRBD2. With 2 bases clipped from V and 4 bases from J, the junction kept 8 bases outside the gene matches. In germline, CDR1 is MGHRA, CDR2 YSYEKL. CDR3 length: 18 amino acids. The CDR3, as DNA: TGCGCCAGCAGCCAATCTAGACTAGCGGGAGGGTCACCAGATACGCAGTATTTT. This gives the protein CASSQSRLAGGSPDTQYF.

This clone was picked up a small number of times. The rearrangement uses TRBV9 and TRBJ2-5; D perhaps matches TRBD1 (6 bases). The CDR3 runs to 14 residues. Trimming left V 2 bases short and J 4 bases short, with 12 bases between. Germline V gene lookup returns CDR1 SGDLS and CDR2 YYNGEE. CDR3 bases: TGTGCCAGCAGCGTCGATGGCAGGGGAGAGACCCAGTACTTC. Amino acids: CASSVDGRGETQYF.

In DNA form, the CDR3 reads TGTGCCAGCAATTTTGGGGGTGAAGCTTTCTTT. This gives the protein CASNFGGEAFF. This sequence joins TRBV28 and TRBJ1-1; D perhaps matches TRBD1 (5 bases). Trimming pared 7 bases from V and 7 bases from J, leaving 10 bases between. The CDR3 runs 11 residues. CDR1 is MDHEN and CDR2 is SYDVKM in the germline V gene. Looking up the rest from reference TRBV28 and TRBJ1-1 gives the full variable domain: DVKVTQSSRYLVKRTGEKVFLECVQDMDHENMFWYRQDPGLGLRLIYFSYDVKMKEKGDIPEGYSVSREKKERFSLILESASTNQTSMYLCASNFGGEAFFGQGTRLTVV.

The J gene is TRBJ2-5, the V gene TRBV27; 11 nucleotides align to TRBD2. The germline gives CDR1 MNHEY, CDR2 SMNVEV (reference sequence). This CDR3 is built from 16 residues. Unmatched junction bases numbered 13, after V lost 6 bases and J lost 7 bases. In DNA, the CDR3 is TGTGCCAGCAGACCTTTAATAGCGGGAGGGCCGGGGACCCAGTACTTC. Its protein product is CASRPLIAGGPGTQYF.

The chain carries TRBV11-2 and TRBJ2-1, with TRBD2 matching 9 bases. V trimming: 4 bases; J trimming: 2 bases; junction bases outside the gene matches: 3. CDR3 length: 15 amino acids. Germline lookup yields CDR1 SGHAT and CDR2 FQNNGV. The CDR3 reads CASSSLAGPYNEQFF. The CDR3 DNA follows: TGTGCCAGCAGCTCTCTAGCGGGACCCTACAATGAGCAGTTCTTC.

The CDR3 loop is CASSYGGWTYEQYF. The CDR3 DNA sequence: TGCGCCAGCAGCTATGGGGGCTGGACCTACGAGCAGTACTTC. The V gene is TRBV5-1, the J gene TRBJ2-7; tentatively, D is TRBD1 (6 bases). Germline V gives CDR1 SGHRS, CDR2 YFSETQ. This CDR3 has 14 amino acids. V gave up 3 bases and J gave up 2 bases, with 12 bases separating them. Together with reference TRBV5-1 and TRBJ2-7, the CDR3 gives the full variable domain: KAGVTQTPRYLIKTRGQQVTLSCSPISGHRSVSWYQQTPGQGLQFLFEYFSETQRNKGNFPGRFSGRQFSNSRSEMNVSTLELGDSALYLCASSYGGWTYEQYFGPGTRLTVT.

This chain uses TRBV6-1 with TRBJ2-7; 11 bases agree with TRBD2. J was trimmed by 5 bases and V by 5 bases; bases with no gene match: 5. Germline CDR1 reads MNHNS; CDR2 reads SASEGT. This CDR3 has 14 amino acids. The CDR3 DNA reads TGTGCCAGCAGTCCGACTAGCGGGGTCGACGAGCAGTACTTC. This encodes CASSPTSGVDEQYF.

The chain recombines TRBV7-6 with TRBJ2-7; either TRBD1 or TRBD2 may fit D (7 bases each). The germline V gene has CDR1 SGHVS and CDR2 FNYEAQ. This CDR3 comprises 15 residues. The germline V and J ends were trimmed by 4 bases and 3 bases, with 16 bases remaining between them. The CDR3, as DNA: TGTGCCAGCAGCTCCCAAGGGGGCGGGAGCTACGAGCAGTACTTC. Residues: CASSSQGGGSYEQYF.

The J gene is TRBJ2-2, the V gene TRBV18; D uncertain. Trimming removed 4 bases from V and 1 base from J, with 16 bases in between. The CDR3 has 17 amino acids. Per germline, CDR1 KGHSH and CDR2 LQKENI. CDR3 bases: TGTGCCAGCTCACGTGACATACGAAACAGGAACACCGGGGAGCTGTTTTTT. Residues: CASSRDIRNRNTGELFF.